Listed here is a single TCR beta chain. Assay used: immunoSEQ multiplex PCR; TCRdb lists only in-frame clones, some missing. This table holds hundreds of thousands of clones, roughly 86% found once. These data are taken from a study of shared T cell receptors in the human thymus. The same data also contributed to another study, on human thymus T cells. As reported in that work: Congenital heart defects were the reason for the corrective surgery that the donors, healthy Finnish infants, were having. The source of the thymus tissue was resections taken during corrective heart surgery. There appeared to be biased usage of V and J genes in thymic and blood repertoires. Among unrelated individuals, related research reported thymic repertoires that overlapped highly.

Material: thymocytes. The receptor was isolated from a boy under two years old with a congenital heart defect.

The CDR3 is CASSQERDRGSAYEQYF. The DNA for the CDR3 is TGTGCCAGCAGCCAAGAACGTGACAGGGGAAGCGCCTACGAGCAGTACTTC. V and J are TRBV14 and TRBJ2-7; 8 bases line up with TRBD1. The V gene's germline CDR1 is SGHDN and CDR2 FVKESK. Trimming took 0 bases from V and 2 from J; bases not matched to a gene: 9. This CDR3 comprises 17 residues. The whole variable domain, remainder taken from reference TRBV14 and TRBJ2-7, is EAGVTQFPSHSVIEKGQTVTLRCDPISGHDNLYWYRRVMGKEIKFLLHFVKESKQDESGMPNNRFLAERTGGTYSTLKVQPAELEDSGVYFCASSQERDRGSAYEQYFGPGTRLTVT.